The T cell receptor beta chain under discussion was sequenced for a study of cytomegalovirus exposure and HLA in healthy donors (dated by TCRdb to about 2017). General notes on the study: According to an earlier analysis of 450 to 650 of the donors, 150 million to 200 million T cells yielded some 120 million unique TCR beta sequences and around 300 Gb of sequence data. About 280 gigabases of sequencing data and 75 million to 85 million unique TCR sequences made up an early release that covered fewer than 650 HLA-typed donors. Among the roughly 400 genotyped donors, around 79% belonged to the genetic ancestry cluster associated with self-reported Caucasian donors. The study was designed to test whether signatures of past pathogen exposure could be identified by cataloging public T cell receptors. Using immunosequencing, the study profiled T cell repertoires from 500 to 800 subjects and related those repertoires to cytomegalovirus serostatus. In addition to the first cohort of approximately 670 subjects, a separate validation cohort of some 120 different subjects was used. To predict cytomegalovirus infection status, the study brought together high-throughput TCR immunosequencing, statistical association of individual TCRs with disease status, and machine learning. In a later analysis, previously published TCR beta repertoires from 666 donors were re-analyzed and high-resolution HLA genotyping was added so that TCR occurrence patterns could be studied. The later analysis used no new phenotypic data to find candidate immune exposures, relying instead on TCR beta sequences and their occurrence across donors. To decide whether each TCR beta V gene segment behaved as functional or pseudogenic, an earlier analysis of 587 of the donors relied on high-throughput TCR beta sequencing. Alongside the repertoire data, information on donor age, sex, ethnicity and CMV serostatus was compiled. A later genetic analysis used genome-wide SNP genotypes for about three fifths of the roughly 700 donors, treating that subset as a discovery cohort. All discovery cohort repertoires had been generated using a single sequencing platform. HLA typing covered class I and class II loci at four-digit resolution. Typing coverage differed by locus: A, B, C, DRB1 and DQB1 were typed in about 620-630 donors, DQA1 in about 560, DPA1 in 600 to 610, and DPB1 in approximately 450. Because of strong linkage in the cohort, 5 or 6 DR-DQ haplotypes were treated as single units for association and clustering. Among a few hundred genotyped donors of the cohort, an average of approximately 240,000 unique TCR beta nucleotide sequences were sequenced per donor, around 20% of them non-productive.

Spanning cysteine to phenylalanine, the CDR3 consists of 15 amino acids. Of all the DNA, just the CDR3 is kept, 45 bases in frame from base 1. Looking up the germline V gene yields CDR1 SGHVS and CDR2 FNYEAQ. V trim: 5 bases; J trim: 3 bases; unmatched bases: 4. The cohort consisted of 650 to 700 healthy bone marrow donors. At the time of sampling, every cohort member was nominally healthy, though immune exposures that went unrecorded were likely present. The donor tested CMV seronegative and was one of the 352 seronegative cohort members. Every donor gave a peripheral blood sample, and the peripheral blood mononuclear cells from that sample were used for TCR beta sequencing. Genomic DNA extraction from the blood cell samples was performed with the Qiagen DNeasy Blood Extraction Kit. This clone was counted only a few times. Its antigen is still unknown. One base away there is no much larger clone; base qualities are not given.

Library method: the immunoSEQ multiplex PCR assay. For the multiplex PCR, a mixture combining 60 forward primers for TCR Vbeta segments and 13 reverse primers for TCR Jbeta segments was used. The CDR3 region of rearranged TCR beta genes was amplified from genomic DNA with a multiplex PCR assay. On the Illumina HiSeq System, the amplified TCR beta libraries were sequenced as 87-base-pair reads. Per the authors' processing: Across the roughly 670 repertoires, a later analysis counted 80 million or so unique TCR beta chains, some 11 million of which were shared by at least two donors. Raw reads were error-corrected and collapsed into unique sequences by a nearest-neighbor algorithm in which closely related sequences were merged to remove PCR and sequencing errors. Alignment of CDR3 sequences to IMGT reference sequences was used to assign V, D and J gene segments. Each retained sequence needed at least a six-nucleotide match to both a V gene segment and a J gene segment. Rearrangements were classified as productive when the CDR3 lacked stop codons and remained in frame with V and J, and all other rearrangements were classified as non-productive. CDR3 was defined by IMGT convention, running from the second conserved V-encoded cysteine to the conserved J-encoded phenylalanine. Sequences without an unambiguous match to a single V gene segment were excluded from the earlier analysis of several hundred of the donors. An earlier analysis of around 600 of the donors classified V segments as functional when productive rearrangements were above 56.7% and as segregating when the standard deviation between donors was above 5%. To diagnose cytomegalovirus status from the catalog of TCR beta chain sequences, a statistical classification framework was built. A later analysis assigned V and J genes by comparing TCR nucleotide sequences with IMGT/GENE-DB human TR gene sequences. Using the TCRdist pipeline, a later analysis assigned CDR3 sequences along with most-parsimonious VDJ recombination scenarios. A later analysis defined each TCR beta chain by its CDR3 amino acid sequence plus V-gene family, and excluded reads lacking a unique V-gene family. A later analysis removed 592 highly shared, low-generation-probability nucleotide sequences to deal with suspected cross-contamination and a sequencing artifact. For each public chain, a later analysis derived a clonal expansion index from normalized ranks of inferred template counts within each repertoire. In a later analysis, generation probabilities were computed using a VDJ recombination model fitted to out-of-frame rearrangements, and the results were checked against IGoR. A later analysis scored TCR-TCR, TCR-HLA and TCR-CMV co-occurrence with hypergeometric tests, applying a repertoire-size bias correction to TCR pairs. False discovery rates were estimated in a later analysis by permuting HLA or CMV assignments 20 times. In a later analysis, co-occurring TCRs were grouped with DBSCAN, and TCRdist sequence similarity was added when clustering was performed within HLA-allele-positive subsets. For co-occurrence clustering, repertoires with fewer than 30,000 or more than 120,000 public chains were excluded, along with roughly five repertoires with anomalous nucleotide sharing. Not all clones reach the TCRdb copy of this immuneACCESS table, which keeps in-frame sequences only. Checked studies attribute under half of the gap to unresolved V genes and leave the rest unexplained. Clone size and the V and J calls come from that table; the DNA yielded D and trimming. The table for this sample lists about 130,000 clones; roughly four fifths of them were counted only once. Clones ranked in the top ten supply around 2.5% of the sample.

The investigation overall reported the following: In this cohort, only TCR beta chains were sequenced, and detectable features were limited by the absence of alpha or paired-chain data. In a later analysis, several top co-occurrence clusters were reported to appear linked to parvovirus B19, influenza, CMV and Epstein-Barr virus. Compared with equally common non-associated chains, HLA-associated TCR beta chains in a later analysis were more clonally expanded and had lower generation probabilities. At a false discovery rate of 0.05, a later analysis linked some 17,000 TCR beta sequences to specific HLA alleles. A cluster of highly shared sequence variants was judged likely to be a technical artifact of the sequencing pipeline. Assigning TCR associations to individual alleles was difficult when HLA alleles, especially DR and DQ, strongly co-occurred. Because HLA typing was missing for some donors at each locus, association tests included only the typed subset. In a later analysis, TCR association rates were found to vary across HLA loci, with the most associated TCRs seen for DRB1 alleles and the fewest for HLA-C alleles. Compared with the approximately 720-donor mean, donors in an Asian-associated ancestry cluster had fewer N-insertions in productive TCRs, according to a later genetic analysis. Broadly in line with IMGT annotations, most TCR beta V segments showed up in productive rearrangements about 90% or about 30% of the time in an earlier analysis of 587 of the donors. The classifier was reported to diagnose cytomegalovirus status with high specificity and sensitivity in both the original cohort and the validation cohort. A further reported finding was that TCR beta sequences accurately predicted the HLA-A and HLA-B alleles for most subjects in the first cohort. A total of around 150 TCR beta chains were listed by the study as associated with cytomegalovirus. The presence/absence analyses assumed that sequencing depth was roughly uniform across donors, and that assumption may not be true. Most TCR sequences were observed very rarely across donors, whereas some public TCRs were present in many individuals. Some IMGT-functional V segments, including TRBV6-2 and TRBV6-3, could not be distinguished by the 87-base-pair reads and were therefore excluded. Because counts were too low, around 18 rarely observed V segments, including chromosome 9 orphons, were left out of the earlier analysis of several hundred of the donors. A few of the identified cytomegalovirus-associated TCR beta chains were confirmed in vitro to be specific for cytomegalovirus antigens. The only immune exposure information available for the cohort was CMV serostatus. A later analysis found that most CMV-associated TCR beta chains appeared HLA-restricted, with HLA associations seemingly driven largely by CMV exposure. Correlated functional status among segregating V segments might be attributable to linkage disequilibrium, but an unknown experimental factor could not be ruled out. V-gene and J-gene trimming of TCR beta chains was associated with a missense DCLRE1C variant in a later genetic analysis, and the association was replicated in an independent cohort. According to the authors, the approach could potentially be generalized to other disease states and immunological phenotypes.

The V gene is TRBV7-6 and the J gene is TRBJ2-1; 10 central nucleotides agree with TRBD2. The sequencing input was PBMCs. The clonotype originates from a boy between 2 and 10 years old in good health and CMV-seronegative. The CDR3 in this case is CASSPTSGDYNEQFF. The bases are TGTGCCAGCAGCCCCACTAGCGGGGACTACAATGAGCAGTTCTTC.